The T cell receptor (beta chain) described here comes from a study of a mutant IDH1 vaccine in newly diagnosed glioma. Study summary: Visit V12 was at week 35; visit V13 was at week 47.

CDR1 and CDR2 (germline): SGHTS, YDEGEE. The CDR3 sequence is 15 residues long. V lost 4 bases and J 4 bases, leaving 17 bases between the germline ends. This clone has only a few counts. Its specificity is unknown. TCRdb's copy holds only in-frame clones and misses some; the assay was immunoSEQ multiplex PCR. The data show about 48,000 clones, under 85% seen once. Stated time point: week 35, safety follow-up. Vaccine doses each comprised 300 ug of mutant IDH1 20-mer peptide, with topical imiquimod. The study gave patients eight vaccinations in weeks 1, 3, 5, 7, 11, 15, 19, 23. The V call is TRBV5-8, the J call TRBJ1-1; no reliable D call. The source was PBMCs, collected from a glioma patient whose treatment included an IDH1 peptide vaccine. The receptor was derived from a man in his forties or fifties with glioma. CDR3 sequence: CASSPPVQRSTEAFF. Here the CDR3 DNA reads TGTGCCAGCAGCCCCCCGGTACAGCGGTCCACTGAAGCTTTCTTT.